The 22 T cell receptor beta chains reported below all come from one sample, sequenced in a study of CD4 and CD8 cells across lung adenocarcinoma regions. TCRdb independently ran MiXCR on the PCR reads; one entry per CDR3 protein. The table has under 25,000 distinct CDR3 sequences, around 50% seen once; the top ten hold 27%. The sample comprised CD8+ T cells from the center of a lung tumor. The receptors stem from a female donor with lung adenocarcinoma. The CD4 and CD8 labels of this study may be unreliable.

This clonotype appeared a few times. V gene TRBV30 combines with J gene TRBJ1-2, with D unclear. This CDR3 region has 11 residues. Trimming cost V 1 base and J 8 bases, with 8 bases left between them. Germline V gene data show CDR1 as GTSNPN and CDR2 as SVGIG (reference sequence). The CDR3 loop reads CAWSGAWGYTF. The CDR3 DNA reads as TGTGCCTGGAGTGGGGCCTGGGGCTACACCTTC.

In the case of this clonotype: This may stem from a read error, because a much larger clone lies one nucleotide away. This sequence joins TRBV14 and TRBJ2-1; maybe TRBD2 (6 bases). V lost 2 bases, J lost 13 bases, and 21 bases lay in between. The CDR3 consists of 15 residues. Germline CDR1 reads SGHDN; CDR2 reads FVKESK. CDR3 in amino acids: CASSQQLARQETQFF. The CDR3 DNA reads TGTGCCAGCAGCCAACAACTAGCAAGGCAAGAGACCCAGTTCTTC.

CDR3: CSAREGGLVRYEQYF. The CDR3 bases are TGCAGTGCTAGAGAGGGAGGACTAGTAAGGTACGAGCAGTACTTC. The V and J genes are TRBV20-1 and TRBJ2-1, with 7 bases matching TRBD2. The end of the DNA fits TRBJ2-7 better, so the J call may be wrong. Per the germline V gene, CDR1 is DFQATT and CDR2 is SNEGSKA (reference sequence). The CDR3 is 15 amino acids.

This chain links TRBV10-1 with TRBJ2-2; TRBD2 matches 10 bases. Trimming at V came to 6 bases and at J to 6 bases, leaving 4 bases not matched to a gene. The CDR3 length is 14 residues. Germline V lookup: CDR1 WNHNN, CDR2 SYGVQD (reference sequence). In DNA, the CDR3 is TGCGCCAGCAGGGGGACTAGCGAATCCGGGGAGCTGTTTTTT. Translated: CASRGTSESGELFF.

V usage is TRBV6-1 and J usage is TRBJ2-1, with a tentative D call TRBD1 (6 bases). This CDR3 comprises 11 residues. The ends were cut back, 5 bases at V and 10 bases at J, with 9 bases in the middle. The germline V gene encodes CDR1 MNHNS and CDR2 SASEGT. DNA of the CDR3: TGTGCCAGCAGTCAGGGGCTGGAGCAGTTCTTC. Translating it yields CASSQGLEQFF.

This clonotype was found a few times. The rearrangement links TRBV4-1 to TRBJ2-3; 8 bases align to TRBD1. This CDR3 has 16 amino acids. Germline CDR1 reads MGHRA; CDR2 reads YSYEKL. V shed 0 bases, J shed 5 bases, and the junction held 7 bases outside the gene matches. The CDR3 here is CASSQDVRGLKDTQYF. The CDR3 DNA follows: TGCGCCAGCAGCCAAGACGTCAGGGGGCTGAAAGATACGCAGTATTTT.

On this clonotype itself: A read error may account for a junction end that differs from germline. The chain carries TRBV10-1 and TRBJ2-3, with a weak D call TRBD2 (6 bases). CDR1 WNHNN and CDR2 SYGVQD come from the germline V gene (reference sequence). This CDR3 has 14 amino acids. CDR3: CASSGLRDSDTQYF. In DNA form, the CDR3 reads TGCGCCAGCTCTGGGCTGCGGGACTCAGATACTCAGTATTTT.

This clonotype was seen many times. This CDR3 is CASSYEAGAYNEQFF. The CDR3 region has the DNA TGTGCCAGCAGTTACGAAGCGGGAGCCTACAATGAGCAGTTCTTC. This rearrangement joins TRBV6-2 or TRBV6-3 to TRBJ2-1, with 8 bases lining up with TRBD2. The CDR3 covers 15 residues. Germline-derived CDR1 and CDR2 are MNHEY and SVGEGT. The V segment lost 2 bases and the J segment 2 bases; nucleotides outside the gene matches: 2.

Only one count was recorded for this clonotype. The chain employs TRBV27 and TRBJ2-4; a weak D match, TRBD1 (6 bases). CDR1 MNHEY and CDR2 SMNVEV come from the germline V gene (reference sequence). The CDR3 is 15 residues long. The V gene lost 11 bases and the J gene lost 13 bases, with 30 bases spanning the gap. The CDR3 reads CAAGPGVCAQNTQYF. The CDR3 nucleotides are TGTGCCGCCGGGCCAGGGGTCTGTGCCCAAAACACCCAGTACTTC.

This clonotype has ten or more counts. The chain recombines TRBV27 with TRBJ2-5; the D gene is possibly TRBD2 (5 bases). This CDR3 has 14 residues. The germline V and J ends were trimmed by 6 bases and 5 bases, with 16 bases remaining between them. CDR1 and CDR2 (germline): MNHEY, SMNVEV (reference sequence). The CDR3 bases are TGTGCCAGCAGCCAAACCGGGATGCGGGAGACCCAGTACTTC. Translating gives CASSQTGMRETQYF.

A word on this clonotype: This could be a read error, since a much larger clone is one nucleotide away. This sequence joins TRBV6-1 and TRBJ1-6, with TRBD1 as a possible D gene (5 bases). There are 12 residues in the CDR3. Looked up from germline, CDR1 is MNHNS and CDR2 is SASEGT. V was clipped by 8 bases and J by 10 bases, with 12 bases between them. The CDR3 is CASRAGLSPLHF. As DNA, the CDR3 is TGTGCCAGCCGTGCAGGGTTATCACCCCTCCACTTT.

This clonotype was counted only a few times. The chain carries TRBV6-1 and TRBJ1-4; 8 bases align to TRBD1. The germline V gene has CDR1 MNHNS and CDR2 SASEGT. CDR3 length: 13 amino acids. V gave up 8 bases and J gave up 3 bases; unmatched junction bases: 2. DNA of the CDR3: TGTGCCAGCCAGGGGGCAGCTAATGAAAAACTGTTTTTT. It specifies CASQGAANEKLFF.

This sequence joins TRBV6-1 and TRBJ2-1, with D possibly TRBD1 on 5 matching bases. The CDR3 runs to 16 residues. The germline CDR1 and CDR2 sequences are MNHNS and SASEGT. Deletions cut 8 bases from V and 12 bases from J, with 29 bases between. Written as DNA, the CDR3 is TGTGCCAGCTTGCCTATCCAGGGCGTAGGTAACAATACGCAGTTCTTC. It translates to CASLPIQGVGNNTQFF.

The chain has TRBV5-1 and TRBJ2-1; 7 bases map to TRBD2. Germline CDR1 reads SGHRS; CDR2 reads YFSETQ. With 1 base clipped from V and 9 bases from J, the junction kept 13 bases outside the gene matches. The CDR3 covers 16 residues. CDR3 nucleotide sequence: TGCGCCAGCAGCTTGATCGGACTAGGGACTGCGACTGAGCAGTTCTTC. It translates to CASSLIGLGTATEQFF.

The chain recombines TRBV12-3 or TRBV12-4 with TRBJ2-7; D not certain. Trimming pared 6 bases from V and 2 bases from J, leaving 11 bases between. The CDR3 covers 13 residues. This CDR3 reads CASRDTLTYEQYF. CDR3 in DNA: TGTGCCAGCAGAGACACGTTGACCTACGAGCAGTACTTC.

This clonotype was observed at least ten times. The rearrangement joins TRBV7-6 to TRBJ2-7, with 7 positions matching TRBD1. CDR3 size: 15 residues. Germline values: CDR1 SGHVS, CDR2 FNYEAQ. The V and J ends lost 4 bases and 4 bases, in that order; junction bases with no gene match: 10. CDR3 DNA: TGTGCCAGCAGCTACCGAAGAGAACAGGGGTACGAGCAGTACGTC. Amino acids: CASSYRREQGYEQYV.

V gene TRBV6-1 combines with J gene TRBJ2-3; TRBD1 agrees at 8 bases. This CDR3 region has 18 residues. V was pared by 3 bases and J by 3 bases, with 14 bases of the junction left unmatched. Germline-derived CDR1 and CDR2 are MNHNS and SASEGT. In DNA, the CDR3 is TGTGCCAGCAGTGACGCCCCTTCGCAGGGGGCGGTGACAGATACGCAGTATTTT. Its protein is CASSDAPSQGAVTDTQYF.

This clonotype was found a few times. This chain links TRBV6-1 with TRBJ2-1; D may match TRBD1 or TRBD2 (7 bases each). Gene TRBJ2-7 matches the end of the DNA better, so the J call may be wrong. This CDR3 contains 16 residues. Germline lookup yields CDR1 MNHNS and CDR2 SASEGT. DNA for the CDR3: TGTGCCAGCAGTGAACCAGGGGGGGGTCGATCCTACGAGCAGTACTTC. It yields the protein CASSEPGGGRSYEQYF.

There are many counts of this clonotype. As DNA, the CDR3 is TGTGCCAGCAGCTCCCCGACAGGCAATGAGCAGTTCTTC. Protein product: CASSSPTGNEQFF. This chain uses TRBV7-2 with TRBJ2-1; TRBD1 is a possible D gene (6 bases). Trimming cost V 4 bases and J 6 bases, with 10 bases left between them. The CDR3 totals 13 residues. Germline CDR1 SGHTA, CDR2 FQGNSA. Variable domain in full (rest from reference TRBV7-2 and TRBJ2-1): GAGVSQSPSNKVTEKGKDVELRCDPISGHTALYWYRQSLGQGLEFLIYFQGNSAPDKSGLPSDRFSAERTGGSVSTLTIQRTQQEDSAVYLCASSSPTGNEQFFGPGTRLTVL.

In its sample, this clonotype was seen many times. The rearrangement joins TRBV4-1 to TRBJ1-5; D ambiguous. CDR1 and CDR2 (germline): MGHRA, YSYEKL. V dropped 4 bases and J dropped 7 bases, with 11 bases sitting between them. The CDR3 spans 13 residues. The CDR3: CASSLGRNQPQHF. The DNA for the CDR3 is TGCGCCAGCAGCCTTGGAAGGAACCAGCCCCAGCATTTT.

This clonotype turned up a few times. The V call is TRBV7-2, the J call TRBJ2-5, with D possibly TRBD2 on 5 matching bases. Germline V CDR1 and CDR2: SGHTA, FQGNSA. V was clipped by 3 bases and J by 5 bases, with 13 bases between them. The CDR3 runs 14 residues. The CDR3 reads CASSFGQPGETQYF. In DNA form, the CDR3 reads TGTGCCAGCAGCTTTGGGCAGCCGGGGGAGACCCAGTACTTC.

This clonotype was seen more than once but under ten times. V is TRBV6-1 and J is TRBJ2-1; D tentatively reads TRBD1 or TRBD2 (5 bases each). The end of the DNA aligns better with TRBJ2-7, so the J call may be wrong. This CDR3 region has 13 residues. The germline V gene has CDR1 MNHNS and CDR2 SASEGT. As DNA, the CDR3 is TGTGCCAGCACCCCTGGGGGTTCCTACGAGCAGTACTTC. Amino acid sequence: CASTPGGSYEQYF.